This TCR beta chain was captured by sequencing in a study of cytotoxic CD8 clonotypes in ibrutinib-treated CLL. At the level of the study: Patients: roughly 11 relapsed/refractory, 15 treatment-naive, about 18 IGHV unmutated.

Points from the study as a whole: Researchers report that baseline clonality outpaced age-matched healthy donors and tracked circulating CD8+ T-cell counts.

Remarks on this clone: The antigen remains unidentified. The same CDR3 can be traced to other DNA sequences in this sample.

The germline V gene has CDR1 SGHTA and CDR2 FQGNSA. The length of the CDR3 is 15 residues. The V and J ends lost 2 bases and 2 bases, in that order; junction bases with no gene match: 1. The repertoire was sequenced with immunoSEQ multiplex PCR; TCRdb's copy has only in-frame clones and lacks some. The sample lists roughly 47,000 clones; approximately 50% were seen once. The gene calls are TRBV7-2 and TRBJ1-4; TRBD1 agrees at 8 bases. The TCR originated in a human donor with chronic lymphocytic leukemia. The starting material was PBMCs, obtained after 12 months of ibrutinib treatment. The CDR3 here is CASSLQGATNEKLFF. For the CDR3, the DNA is TGTGCCAGCAGCTTACAGGGGGCGACTAATGAAAAACTGTTTTTT.